This T cell receptor (beta chain) was found in a study of response to subunit inactivated influenza vaccine. The study's findings and limits: Only a handful of new T cells, the authors suggested, are recruited with each seasonal influenza vaccination.

Germline lookup yields CDR1 SQVTM and CDR2 ANQGSEA. The V and J ends lost 2 bases and 5 bases, in that order; junction bases with no gene match: 20. The CDR3 is made up of 18 amino acids. In TCRdb, the RT-PCR reads were re-called with MiXCR into one record per CDR3 protein. The sample records hundreds of thousands of distinct CDR3 sequences, approximately 12% being singletons. Notes on this clonotype: Its cognate antigen is unknown.

This clonotype was obtained from a man aged 45-65 years who received an inactivated influenza vaccine. The chain recombines TRBV29-1 with TRBJ2-7, with 8 nucleotides matching TRBD2. The sample in question was PBMCs from blood, obtained on the day of vaccination. CDR3 loop: CSVEFSGMTGGGPNEQYF. The CDR3 DNA follows: TGCAGCGTTGAATTCTCGGGGATGACCGGGGGGGGCCCCAACGAGCAGTACTTC.